This is a list of T cell receptor beta chains from one sample in a study of T cell responses to AZD1222 COVID-19 vaccine. Clones were read by immunoSEQ multiplex PCR, and TCRdb kept only the in-frame ones, dropping some. Of 110,000 to 150,000 clones listed, around nine tenths are singletons. This specimen consisted of peripheral blood, obtained on day 0 of AZD1222 vaccination. The receptors originated from an adult in good health. The CDR3 runs from the conserved cysteine through the conserved F or W. D genes are given only for firm matches. Size is omitted from some rows. Given values are once, few, many or a class for expanded clones.

clone size: .; J gene: TRBJ1-2; D gene: .; V gene: TRBV7-3; CDR3 DNA: TGTGCCAGCAGCTTTTCACAGGGCCGAGGCTACACCTTC; CDR3 protein: CASSFSQGRGYTF
clone size: .; J gene: TRBJ1-5; D gene: TRBD1; V gene: TRBV6-1; CDR3 DNA: TGTGCCAGCAGTGAAGCCCCCCGACAGGGAGCAAATCAGCCCCAGCATTTT; CDR3 protein: CASSEAPRQGANQPQHF
clone size: .; J gene: TRBJ1-5; D gene: .; V gene: TRBV30; CDR3 DNA: TGTGCCTGGAGTGAACGGGGTGATCAGCCCCAGCATTTT; CDR3 protein: CAWSERGDQPQHF
clone size: .; J gene: TRBJ2-5; D gene: .; V gene: TRBV12-3/TRBV12-4; CDR3 DNA: TGTGCCAGCAGTTTCGGACTCGAGAAGGGAGGGTACTTC; CDR3 protein: CASSFGLEKGGYF
clone size: .; J gene: TRBJ2-5; D gene: TRBD1; V gene: TRBV28; CDR3 DNA: TGTGCCAGCAGTTTGGATTTCGGGACAGGGGAGGAGACCCAGTACTTC; CDR3 protein: CASSLDFGTGEETQYF
clone size: .; J gene: TRBJ1-3; D gene: TRBD1; V gene: TRBV6-5; CDR3 DNA: TGTGCCAGCAGGGGACAGGGGGCGGAGGGAAACACCATATATTTT; CDR3 protein: CASRGQGAEGNTIYF
clone size: .; J gene: TRBJ2-5; D gene: .; V gene: TRBV18; CDR3 DNA: TGTGCCAGCTCACCGGTAGACAGTTGGGTTCAAGAGACCCAGTACTTC; CDR3 protein: CASSPVDSWVQETQYF
clone size: .; J gene: TRBJ2-1; D gene: TRBD2; V gene: TRBV2; CDR3 DNA: TGTGCCAGCAGTGAAGCGCGGGCTAGCGGAGGGGAGCAGTTCTTC; CDR3 protein: CASSEARASGGEQFF
clone size: once; J gene: TRBJ2-7; D gene: TRBD1; V gene: TRBV28; CDR3 DNA: TGTGCCAGCAGTTTATTGCAGGGGGCGGGCGAGCAGTACTTC; CDR3 protein: CASSLLQGAGEQYF
clone size: .; J gene: TRBJ1-2; D gene: .; V gene: TRBV12-3/TRBV12-4; CDR3 DNA: TGTGCCAGCAGTTTGAGGCGGGGGCAGGGCTACACCTTC; CDR3 protein: CASSLRRGQGYTF
clone size: few; J gene: TRBJ1-1; D gene: .; V gene: TRBV5-4; CDR3 DNA: TGTGCCAGCAGCTTAATCGGTATTGGGAACACTGAAGCTTTCTTT; CDR3 protein: CASSLIGIGNTEAFF
clone size: .; J gene: TRBJ2-7; D gene: TRBD2; V gene: TRBV11-2; CDR3 DNA: TGTGCCAGCAGCCCGTTTCGACTAGCGGCTGACTACGAGCAGTACTTC; CDR3 protein: CASSPFRLAADYEQYF
clone size: .; J gene: TRBJ1-1; D gene: .; V gene: TRBV9; CDR3 DNA: TGTGCCAGCAGCGTAGATAGTTTTACGCCGGGAGCTTTCTTT; CDR3 protein: CASSVDSFTPGAFF
clone size: .; J gene: TRBJ2-1; D gene: .; V gene: TRBV15; CDR3 DNA: TGTGCCACCAGCAGAGCGGGAGACTACAATGAGCAGTTCTTC; CDR3 protein: CATSRAGDYNEQFF
clone size: .; J gene: TRBJ1-6; D gene: TRBD1; V gene: TRBV5-1; CDR3 DNA: TGCGCCAGCAGATACGACAGGGAAGGACCACCCCTCCACTTT; CDR3 protein: CASRYDREGPPLHF
clone size: once; J gene: TRBJ2-7; D gene: TRBD2; V gene: TRBV12-3/TRBV12-4; CDR3 DNA: TGTGCCAGCAGTTTATCAGGGAGGGACGAGCAGTACTTC; CDR3 protein: CASSLSGRDEQYF
clone size: .; J gene: TRBJ1-3; D gene: .; V gene: TRBV9; CDR3 DNA: TGTGCCAGCAGCGTAGGTGGCTTAGGTGGAAACACCATATATTTT; CDR3 protein: CASSVGGLGGNTIYF
clone size: .; J gene: TRBJ1-6; D gene: TRBD1; V gene: TRBV28; CDR3 DNA: TGTGCCAGCAGTCCCCACCGGGACAGAGTTTTGAATTCACCCCTCCACTTT; CDR3 protein: CASSPHRDRVLNSPLHF
clone size: .; J gene: TRBJ1-1; D gene: .; V gene: TRBV11-2; CDR3 DNA: TGTGCCAGCAGCCAGGCAGGGGCCAAAACTGAAGCTTTCTTT; CDR3 protein: CASSQAGAKTEAFF
clone size: .; J gene: TRBJ2-3; D gene: TRBD2; V gene: TRBV5-1; CDR3 DNA: TGCGCCAGCAGCTTTGGGAGGGCAGGCGCAGATACGCAGTATTTT; CDR3 protein: CASSFGRAGADTQYF
clone size: .; J gene: TRBJ1-2; D gene: .; V gene: TRBV28; CDR3 DNA: TGTGCCAGCATCTCGGGCCGAGGTAACTATGGCTACACCTTC; CDR3 protein: CASISGRGNYGYTF
clone size: .; J gene: TRBJ1-5; D gene: .; V gene: TRBV28; CDR3 DNA: TGTGCCAGCAGTTCCCCAGGGACCCGAAATCAGCCCCAGCATTTT; CDR3 protein: CASSSPGTRNQPQHF
clone size: .; J gene: TRBJ1-5; D gene: .; V gene: TRBV7-2; CDR3 DNA: TGTGCCAGCAGCTTAGGATCAGGGGATGGTCAGCCCCAGCATTTT; CDR3 protein: CASSLGSGDGQPQHF
clone size: .; J gene: TRBJ2-3; D gene: .; V gene: TRBV5-4; CDR3 DNA: TGTGCCAGCAGCAGGGGGGGCCCAGATACGCAGTATTTT; CDR3 protein: CASSRGGPDTQYF
clone size: .; J gene: TRBJ1-4; D gene: .; V gene: TRBV20-1; CDR3 DNA: TGCAGTGCTAGTCACATCGGCAGATCAAATGAAAAACTGTTTTTT; CDR3 protein: CSASHIGRSNEKLFF
clone size: .; J gene: TRBJ2-3; D gene: .; V gene: TRBV7-9; CDR3 DNA: TGTGCCAGCAGCTTAGCCGGGGCGCGCACAGATACGCAGTATTTT; CDR3 protein: CASSLAGARTDTQYF
clone size: .; J gene: TRBJ1-2; D gene: .; V gene: TRBV9; CDR3 DNA: TGTGCCAGCAGCGCGCGGGACTCTTCGGGCTACACCTTC; CDR3 protein: CASSARDSSGYTF
clone size: .; J gene: TRBJ1-5; D gene: TRBD1; V gene: TRBV28; CDR3 DNA: TGTGCCAGCAGATATGGGACAGGGAGGGTGCCCCAGCATTTT; CDR3 protein: CASRYGTGRVPQHF
clone size: .; J gene: TRBJ1-4; D gene: .; V gene: TRBV19; CDR3 DNA: TGTGCCAGTGGAATGACGGCAACTAATGAAAAACTGTTTTTT; CDR3 protein: CASGMTATNEKLFF
clone size: once; J gene: TRBJ2-1; D gene: TRBD2; V gene: TRBV9; CDR3 DNA: TGTGCCAGCAGCGTAGTATCAGGCGGGAGCCCCCCTGTCTTC; CDR3 protein: CASSVVSGGSPPVF